This T cell receptor (beta chain) was obtained from a study of beta chain features in type 1 diabetes. Overall study findings and caveats: People with Type 1 diabetes carried modestly yet significantly shorter TCRB CDR3s in all four CD4+ subsets. Patients' naive, central memory and regulatory TCRB repertoires appeared more alike than those of healthy donors.

CDR1 and CDR2 from the germline V gene are SGHAT and FQNNGV. V lost 2 bases and J lost 4, with 12 bases in between. This CDR3 contains 14 residues. Isolated RNA was reverse transcribed in full, so expressed TCRB transcripts were sequenced. Samples of naive, central memory and regulatory T cells yielded a mean of around 3.5 million reads. The method was immunoSEQ multiplex PCR; TCRdb's version includes in-frame clones alone and lacks a portion of them. The data hold 640,000 or so clones, with 13% observed a single time. Comments on this clone: Its antigen is currently unknown.

Each population that was sorted was more than 95% pure. The TCR sequence derives from a man aged 18 to 35 with type 1 diabetes. Sequences were obtained from naive CD4+ T cells from blood. This sequence joins TRBV11-2 and TRBJ2-7; D gene ambiguous. The CDR3 region has the DNA TGTGCCAGCAGCTTATTTGTTCAGAGATACGAGCAGTACTTC. This sequence encodes CASSLFVQRYEQYF.